This T cell receptor (beta chain) was profiled in a study of T cell repertoires in cytomegalovirus infection. Study overall: Public TCR beta signatures marked donors with CMV infection and the matching HLA.

Comment on this clonotype: Its antigen remains unidentified.

Study results and limitations: Cumulative public TCR beta family frequency identified CMV carriers with the relevant HLA. HLA-C-restricted TCR beta clonotypes specific for CMV led the ex vivo response.

This CDR3 is built from 16 residues. V was clipped by 5 bases and J by 8 bases; unmatched bases: 13. The germline V gene has CDR1 MGHRA and CDR2 YSYEKL. TCRdb analysed the reads with MiXCR anew, one entry per CDR3 protein. The table shows roughly 720,000 distinct CDR3 sequences, with 35% to 45% occurring only once. The chain recombines TRBV4-1 with TRBJ2-2; 8 bases map to TRBD1. The TCR sequence derives from a human donor in good health (CMV status not recorded). Some clones in this sample may be carry-over from other donors' samples. Material: PBMCs. The chain's CDR3 is CASSSRTGLRRGELFF. The CDR3 bases are TGCGCCAGCAGCTCCCGGACAGGGCTACGACGAGGGGAGCTGTTTTTT.